The sequence of this T cell receptor (beta chain) was determined in a study of blood T cell repertoires in COVID-19. Study as a whole: The United States, Italy and Spain supplied acute and convalescent COVID-19 samples. Sample material is recorded as cDNA or gDNA derived from T cells, B-cell-depleted T cells, or PBMCs.

The V and J ends lost 0 bases and 4 bases, in that order; junction bases with no gene match: 7. CDR1 LNHNV and CDR2 YYDKDF come from the germline V gene (reference sequence). The CDR3 sequence is 19 residues long. Per the original data handling: Estimation of nucleated cell counts relied on the amplification of reference gene primers. The protocol was immunoSEQ multiplex PCR, while the TCRdb copy is restricted to in-frame clones and leaves out a portion. D and trimming were read from the DNA, whereas the V and J calls and clone size are those reported in that table. This sample has 75,000 to 90,000 clones, with 75% to 85% found just once.

The sequencing input was peripheral blood. The clonotype was recovered from a man aged 60 to 69 with COVID-19, enrolled during active disease. The rearrangement uses TRBV15 and TRBJ2-1; 15 positions agree with TRBD2. The CDR3 reads CATSREGLAGGPQYNEQFF. CDR3 nucleotide sequence: TGTGCCACCAGCAGAGAAGGACTAGCGGGAGGGCCCCAATACAATGAGCAGTTCTTC.